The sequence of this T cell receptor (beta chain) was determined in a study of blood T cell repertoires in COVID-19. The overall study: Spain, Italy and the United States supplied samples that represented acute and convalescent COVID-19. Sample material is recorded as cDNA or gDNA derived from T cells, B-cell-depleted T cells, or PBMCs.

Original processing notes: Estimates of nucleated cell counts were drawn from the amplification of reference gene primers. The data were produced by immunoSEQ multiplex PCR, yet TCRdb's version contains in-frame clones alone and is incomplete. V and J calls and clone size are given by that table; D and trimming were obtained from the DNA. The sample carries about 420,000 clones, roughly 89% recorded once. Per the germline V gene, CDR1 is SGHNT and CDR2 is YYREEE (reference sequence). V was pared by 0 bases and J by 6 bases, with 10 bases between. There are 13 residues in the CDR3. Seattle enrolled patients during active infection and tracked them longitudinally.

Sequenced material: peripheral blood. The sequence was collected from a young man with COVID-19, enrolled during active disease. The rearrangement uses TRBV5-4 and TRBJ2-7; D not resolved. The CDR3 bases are TGTGCCAGCAGCTTGGGACCGCGCGGCGAGCAGTACTTC. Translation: CASSLGPRGEQYF. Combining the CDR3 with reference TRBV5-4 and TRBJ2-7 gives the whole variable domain ETGVTQSPTHLIKTRGQQVTLRCSSQSGHNTVSWYQQALGQGPQFIFQYYREEENGRGNFPPRFSGLQFPNYSSELNVNALELDDSALYLCASSLGPRGEQYFGPGTRLTVT.